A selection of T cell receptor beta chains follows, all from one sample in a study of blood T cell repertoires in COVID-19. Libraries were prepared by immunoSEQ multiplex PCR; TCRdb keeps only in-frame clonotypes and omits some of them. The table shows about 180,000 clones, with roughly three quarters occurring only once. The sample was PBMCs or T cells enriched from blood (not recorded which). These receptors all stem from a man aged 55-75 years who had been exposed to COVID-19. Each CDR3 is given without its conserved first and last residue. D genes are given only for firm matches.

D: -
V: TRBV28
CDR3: ATLRDTYEQY

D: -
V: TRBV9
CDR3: ASSVGGGYNSPLH

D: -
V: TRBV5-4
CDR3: ASSPPFSQETQY

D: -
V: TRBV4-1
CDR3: ASSWTIGGTNEKLF

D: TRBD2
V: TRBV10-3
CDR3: ATRSSGSLYEQY

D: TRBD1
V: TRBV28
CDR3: ASSFHPGTGGIGGTATNEKLF

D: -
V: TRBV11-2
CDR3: ASSSGPGLQAF

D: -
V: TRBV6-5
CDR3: ASSQQGWSTEAF

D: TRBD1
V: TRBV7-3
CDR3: ASSLRGEGAGTEAF

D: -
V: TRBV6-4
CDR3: ASSSDNPGLVGYEQY

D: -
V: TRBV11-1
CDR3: ASRYRGSPSYEQY

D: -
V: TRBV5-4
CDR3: ASTSLRGPVEQY

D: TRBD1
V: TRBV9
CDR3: ASSVADRGRVQY

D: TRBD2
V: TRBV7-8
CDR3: ASSSRTSGSPGEQY

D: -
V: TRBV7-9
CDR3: ASSTGPAGGTQY

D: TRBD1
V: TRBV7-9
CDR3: ASSQFGTGDGYT

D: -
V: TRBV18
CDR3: ASSPPVQGTNQPQH

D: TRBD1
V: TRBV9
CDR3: ASSPETGLTYEQY

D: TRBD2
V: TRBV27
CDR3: ASSLSLAADEQY

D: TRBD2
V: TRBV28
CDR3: ASSLGGRADTQY

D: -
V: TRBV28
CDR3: ASSFTGPRYEQY

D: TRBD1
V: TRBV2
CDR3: ASIPDRGREGANVLT

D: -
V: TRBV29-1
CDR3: SVEEAPTNYGYT

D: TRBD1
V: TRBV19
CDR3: ASRGQYDAF

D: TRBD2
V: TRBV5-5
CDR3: ASSLEASGINEQF

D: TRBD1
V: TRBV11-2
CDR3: ASSLDRQGAGSPLH